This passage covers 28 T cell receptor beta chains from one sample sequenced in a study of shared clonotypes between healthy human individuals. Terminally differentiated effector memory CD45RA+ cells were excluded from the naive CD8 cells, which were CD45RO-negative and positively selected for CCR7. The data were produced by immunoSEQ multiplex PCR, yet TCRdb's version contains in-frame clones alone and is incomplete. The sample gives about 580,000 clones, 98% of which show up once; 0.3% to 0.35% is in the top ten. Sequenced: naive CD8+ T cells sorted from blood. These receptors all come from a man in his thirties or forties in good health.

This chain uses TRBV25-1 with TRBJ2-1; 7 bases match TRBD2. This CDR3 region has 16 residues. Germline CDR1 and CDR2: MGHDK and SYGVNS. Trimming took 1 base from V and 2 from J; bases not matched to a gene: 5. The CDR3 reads CASSEFGGGPYNEQFF. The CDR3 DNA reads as TGTGCCAGCAGTGAATTTGGGGGAGGGCCCTACAATGAGCAGTTCTTC.

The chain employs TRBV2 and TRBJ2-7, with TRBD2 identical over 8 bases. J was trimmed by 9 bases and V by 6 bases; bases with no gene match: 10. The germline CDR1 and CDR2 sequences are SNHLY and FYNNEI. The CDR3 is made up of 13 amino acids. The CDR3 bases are TGTGCCAGCAGACAGGGACTAGACTCGGGGCAGTACTTC. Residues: CASRQGLDSGQYF.

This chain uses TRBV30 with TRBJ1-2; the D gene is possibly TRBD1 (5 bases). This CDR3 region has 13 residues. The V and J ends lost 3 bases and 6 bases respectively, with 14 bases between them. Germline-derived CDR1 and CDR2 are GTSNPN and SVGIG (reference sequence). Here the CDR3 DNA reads TGTGCCTGGAGCTTGGGACGGGGAGATGGCTACACCTTC. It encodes CAWSLGRGDGYTF.

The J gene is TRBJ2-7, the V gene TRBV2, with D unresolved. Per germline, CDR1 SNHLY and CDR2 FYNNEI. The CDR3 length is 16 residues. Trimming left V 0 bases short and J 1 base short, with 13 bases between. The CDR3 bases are TGTGCCAGCAGTGAAGCCCTTGGGTTGAGTTCCTACGAGCAGTACTTC. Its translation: CASSEALGLSSYEQYF. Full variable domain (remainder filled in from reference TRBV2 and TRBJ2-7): EPEVTQTPSHQVTQMGQEVILRCVPISNHLYFYWYRQILGQKVEFLVSFYNNEISEKSEIFDDQFSVERPDGSNFTLKIRSTKLEDSAMYFCASSEALGLSSYEQYFGPGTRLTVT.

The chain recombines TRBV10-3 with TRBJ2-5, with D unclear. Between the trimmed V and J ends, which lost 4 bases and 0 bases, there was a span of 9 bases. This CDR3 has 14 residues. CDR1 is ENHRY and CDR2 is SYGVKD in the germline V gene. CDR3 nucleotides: TGTGCCATCAGTGCTGAACAGAACCAAGAGACCCAGTACTTC. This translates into CAISAEQNQETQYF.

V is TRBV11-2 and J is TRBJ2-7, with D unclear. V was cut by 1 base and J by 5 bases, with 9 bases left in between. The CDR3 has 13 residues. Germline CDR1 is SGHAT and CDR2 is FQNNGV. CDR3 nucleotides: TGTGCCAGCAGCTTAGTAAGCACCCACGAGCAGTACTTC. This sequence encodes CASSLVSTHEQYF.

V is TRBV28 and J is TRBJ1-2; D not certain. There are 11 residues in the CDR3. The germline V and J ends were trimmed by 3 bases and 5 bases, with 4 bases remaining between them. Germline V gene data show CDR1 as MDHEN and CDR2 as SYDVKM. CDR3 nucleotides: TGTGCCAGCAGTTTCGGATATGGCTACACCTTC. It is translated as CASSFGYGYTF.

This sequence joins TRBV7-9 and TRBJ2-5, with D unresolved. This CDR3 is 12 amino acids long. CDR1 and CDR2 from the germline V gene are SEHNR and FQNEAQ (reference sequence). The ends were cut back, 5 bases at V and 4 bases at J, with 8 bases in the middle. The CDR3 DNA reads TGTGCCAGCAGCCTCATAGCAGAGACCCAGTACTTC. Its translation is CASSLIAETQYF.

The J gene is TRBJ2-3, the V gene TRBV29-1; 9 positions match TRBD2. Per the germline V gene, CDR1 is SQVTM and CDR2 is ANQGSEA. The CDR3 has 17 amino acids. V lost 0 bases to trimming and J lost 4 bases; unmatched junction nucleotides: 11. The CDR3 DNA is TGCAGCGTTGAAGACGCCCGAGCGGGAGGTTGGGCAGATACGCAGTATTTT. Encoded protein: CSVEDARAGGWADTQYF.

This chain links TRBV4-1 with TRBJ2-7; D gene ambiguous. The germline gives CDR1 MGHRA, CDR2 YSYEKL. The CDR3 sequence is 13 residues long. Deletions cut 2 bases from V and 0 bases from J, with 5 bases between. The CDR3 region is CASSQPASYEQYF. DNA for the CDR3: TGCGCCAGCAGCCAACCAGCCTCCTACGAGCAGTACTTC.

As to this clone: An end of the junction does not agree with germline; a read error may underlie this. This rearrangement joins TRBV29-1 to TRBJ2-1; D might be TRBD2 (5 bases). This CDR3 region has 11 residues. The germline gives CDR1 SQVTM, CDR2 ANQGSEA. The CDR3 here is CTEGLVNEQFF. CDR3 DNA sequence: TGTACTGAAGGACTCGTCAATGAGCAGTTCTTC.

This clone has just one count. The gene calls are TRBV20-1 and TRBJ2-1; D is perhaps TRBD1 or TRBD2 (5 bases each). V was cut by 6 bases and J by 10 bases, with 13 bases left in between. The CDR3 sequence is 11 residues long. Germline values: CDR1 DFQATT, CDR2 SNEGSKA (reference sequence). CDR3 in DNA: TGCAGTGCCCCCTGGGGCGGGGAGCAGTTCTTC. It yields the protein CSAPWGGEQFF.

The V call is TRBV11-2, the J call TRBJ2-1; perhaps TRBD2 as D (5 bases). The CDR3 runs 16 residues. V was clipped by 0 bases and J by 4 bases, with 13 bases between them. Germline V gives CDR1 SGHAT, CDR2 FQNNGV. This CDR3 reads CASSLDSSGIYNEQFF. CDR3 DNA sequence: TGTGCCAGCAGCTTAGACTCCTCGGGGATTTACAATGAGCAGTTCTTC.

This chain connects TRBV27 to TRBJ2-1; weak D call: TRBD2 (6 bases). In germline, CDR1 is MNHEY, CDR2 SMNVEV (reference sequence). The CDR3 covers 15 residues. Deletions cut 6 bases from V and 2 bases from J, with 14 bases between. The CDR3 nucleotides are TGTGCCAGCAGCCCGAGGAGGGCAGCCTACAATGAGCAGTTCTTC. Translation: CASSPRRAAYNEQFF.

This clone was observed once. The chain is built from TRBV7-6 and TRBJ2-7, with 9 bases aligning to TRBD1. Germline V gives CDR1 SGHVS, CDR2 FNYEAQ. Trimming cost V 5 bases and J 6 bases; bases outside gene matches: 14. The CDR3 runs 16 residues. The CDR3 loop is CASSPTGTGWPVEQYF. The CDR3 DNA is TGTGCCAGCAGCCCTACTGGGACAGGGTGGCCGGTCGAGCAGTACTTC.

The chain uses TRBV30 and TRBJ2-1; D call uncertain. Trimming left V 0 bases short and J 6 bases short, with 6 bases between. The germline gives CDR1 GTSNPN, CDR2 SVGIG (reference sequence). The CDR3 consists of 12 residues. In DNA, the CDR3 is TGTGCCTGGAGTGTACCGGGCAATGAGCAGTTCTTC. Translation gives CAWSVPGNEQFF.

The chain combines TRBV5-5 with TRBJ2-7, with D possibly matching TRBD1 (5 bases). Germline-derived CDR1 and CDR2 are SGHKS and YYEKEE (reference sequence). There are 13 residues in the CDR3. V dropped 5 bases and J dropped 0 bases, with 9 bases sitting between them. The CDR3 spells CASRQTASYEQYF. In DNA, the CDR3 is TGTGCCAGCAGACAGACAGCCTCCTACGAGCAGTACTTC. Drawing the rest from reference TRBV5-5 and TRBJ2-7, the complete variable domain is DAGVTQSPTHLIKTRGQQVTLRCSPISGHKSVSWYQQVLGQGPQFIFQYYEKEERGRGNFPDRFSARQFPNYSSELNVNALLLGDSALYLCASRQTASYEQYFGPGTRLTVT.

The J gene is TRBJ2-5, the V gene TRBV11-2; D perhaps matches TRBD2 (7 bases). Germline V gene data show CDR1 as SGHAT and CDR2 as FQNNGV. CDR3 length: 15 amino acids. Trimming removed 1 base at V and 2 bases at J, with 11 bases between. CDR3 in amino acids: CASSLVGGAQETQYF. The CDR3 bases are TGTGCCAGCAGCTTAGTTGGGGGGGCTCAAGAGACCCAGTACTTC. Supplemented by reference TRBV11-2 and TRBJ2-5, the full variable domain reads EAGVAQSPRYKIIEKRQSVAFWCNPISGHATLYWYQQILGQGPKLLIQFQNNGVVDDSQLPKDRFSAERLKGVDSTLKIQPAKLEDSAVYLCASSLVGGAQETQYFGPGTRLLVL.

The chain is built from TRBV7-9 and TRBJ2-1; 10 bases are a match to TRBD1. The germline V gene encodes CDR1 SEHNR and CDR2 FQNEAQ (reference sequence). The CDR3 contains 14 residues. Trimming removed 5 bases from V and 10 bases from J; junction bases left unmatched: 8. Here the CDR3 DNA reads TGTGCCAGCAGCCGCCGGGACAGGGGAATGGAGCAGTTCTTC. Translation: CASSRRDRGMEQFF.

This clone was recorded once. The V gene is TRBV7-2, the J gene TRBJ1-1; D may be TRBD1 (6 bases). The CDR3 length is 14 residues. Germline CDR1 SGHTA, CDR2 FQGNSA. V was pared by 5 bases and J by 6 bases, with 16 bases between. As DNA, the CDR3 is TGTGCCAGCAGCCCATTAACAGGGTGGTCTGAAGCTTTCTTT. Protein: CASSPLTGWSEAFF.

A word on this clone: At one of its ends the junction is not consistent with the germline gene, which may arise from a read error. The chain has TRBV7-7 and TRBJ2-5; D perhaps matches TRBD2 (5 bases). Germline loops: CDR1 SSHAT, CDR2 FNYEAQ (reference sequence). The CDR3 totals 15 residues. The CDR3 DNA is TGTGCTAGCAGCTCCGGGGTCTCTGTATGGGAGACCCAGTACTTC. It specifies CASSSGVSVWETQYF.

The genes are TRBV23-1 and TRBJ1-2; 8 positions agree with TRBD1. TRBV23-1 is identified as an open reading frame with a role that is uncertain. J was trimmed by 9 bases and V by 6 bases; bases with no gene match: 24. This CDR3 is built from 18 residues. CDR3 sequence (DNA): TGCGCCAGCAGAACTCGACAGGGGAGAGGAGGGTTGCTTATGAGCTACACCTTC. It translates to CASRTRQGRGGLLMSYTF.

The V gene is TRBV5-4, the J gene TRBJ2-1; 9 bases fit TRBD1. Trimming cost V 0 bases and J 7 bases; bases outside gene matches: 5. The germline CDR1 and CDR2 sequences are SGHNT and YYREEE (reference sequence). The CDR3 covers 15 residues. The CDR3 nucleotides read TGTGCCAGCAGCTTGGTTGGGACAGGGTGGAATGAGCAGTTCTTC. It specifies CASSLVGTGWNEQFF.

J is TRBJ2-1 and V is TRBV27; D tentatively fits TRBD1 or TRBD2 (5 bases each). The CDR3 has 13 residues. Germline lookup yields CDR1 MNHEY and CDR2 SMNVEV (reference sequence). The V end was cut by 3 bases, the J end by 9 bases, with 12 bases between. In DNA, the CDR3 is TGTGCCAGCAGTTTTAAACGGGACGGTGAGCAGTTCTTC. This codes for CASSFKRDGEQFF.

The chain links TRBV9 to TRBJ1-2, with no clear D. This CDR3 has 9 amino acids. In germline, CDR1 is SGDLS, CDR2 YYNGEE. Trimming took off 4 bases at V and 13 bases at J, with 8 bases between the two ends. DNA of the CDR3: TGTGCCAGCAGCCCCGCCGGCACCTTC. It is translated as CASSPAGTF.

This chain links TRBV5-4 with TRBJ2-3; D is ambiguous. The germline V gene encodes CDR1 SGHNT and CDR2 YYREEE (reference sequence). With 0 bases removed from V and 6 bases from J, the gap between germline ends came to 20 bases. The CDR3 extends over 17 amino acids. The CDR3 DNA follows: TGTGCCAGCAGCTTGGGCACTTCTCCTCTCTCTATGGATACGCAGTATTTT. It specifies CASSLGTSPLSMDTQYF.

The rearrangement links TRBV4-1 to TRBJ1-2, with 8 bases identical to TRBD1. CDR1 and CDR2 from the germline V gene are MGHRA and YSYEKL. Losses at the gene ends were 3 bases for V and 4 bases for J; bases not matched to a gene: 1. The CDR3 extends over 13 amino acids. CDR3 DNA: TGCGCCAGCAGCCAGGACAGGGCCTATGGCTACACCTTC. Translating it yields CASSQDRAYGYTF.

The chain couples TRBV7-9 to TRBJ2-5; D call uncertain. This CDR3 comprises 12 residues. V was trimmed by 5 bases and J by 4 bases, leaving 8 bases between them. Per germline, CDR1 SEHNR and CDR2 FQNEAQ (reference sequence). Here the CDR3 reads CASSTTPETQYF. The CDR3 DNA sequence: TGTGCCAGCAGCACGACGCCAGAGACCCAGTACTTC.